This T cell receptor (beta chain) stems from a study of T cell changes during pregnancy in multiple sclerosis. The assay was immunoSEQ multiplex PCR, and TCRdb's table has in-frame clones only and misses some. This sample carries more than 90,000 clones, around 94% of them seen once, and the ten largest clones take about 2%. The CDR3 covers 16 residues. With 1 base removed from V and 3 bases from J, the gap between germline ends came to 16 bases. The germline gives CDR1 LGHNA, CDR2 YNFKEQ. This rearrangement joins TRBV4-2 to TRBJ2-7; maybe TRBD1 (7 bases). This receptor was identified in a female donor with multiple sclerosis, enrolled in a pregnancy study. The source material was peripheral blood, sampled after pregnancy. For the CDR3, the DNA is TGTGCCAGCAGCCAAGTCGGGGCCCAGGGGGGCTACGAGCAGTACTTC. Translated: CASSQVGAQGGYEQYF.